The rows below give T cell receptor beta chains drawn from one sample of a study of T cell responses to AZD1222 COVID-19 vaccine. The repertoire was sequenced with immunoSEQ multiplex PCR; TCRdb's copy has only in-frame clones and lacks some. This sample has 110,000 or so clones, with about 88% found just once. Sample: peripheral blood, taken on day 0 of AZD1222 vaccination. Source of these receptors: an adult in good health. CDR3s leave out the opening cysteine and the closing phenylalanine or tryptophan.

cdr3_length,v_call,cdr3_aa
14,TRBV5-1,ASSPSQPGRGSPLH
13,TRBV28,ATKNSRLTAYEQY
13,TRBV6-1,ASSETSGTFNEQF
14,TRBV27,ASSLMGAPFHFEAF
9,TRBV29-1,SVEVGYEQY
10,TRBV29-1,SARRGNTEAF
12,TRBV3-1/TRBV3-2,ASSQGRGPYEQY
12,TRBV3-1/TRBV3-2,AAGAGRGFGELF
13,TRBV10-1,ASSESITDSYEQY
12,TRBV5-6,ASSLWGGGNTIY
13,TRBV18,ASSPLGQGMTEAF
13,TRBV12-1,ASTFTHRANYGYT
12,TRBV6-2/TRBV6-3,ASSQTGNTGELF
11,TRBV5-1,ASSPDGNSPLH
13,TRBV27,ASSLRVSGANVLT
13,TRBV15,ATSREGRVHQPQH
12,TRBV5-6,ASSLGAGTGEQY
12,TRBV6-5,ASRTSGNTGELF
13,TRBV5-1,ASSLVGQANEKLF
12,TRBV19,ASRQGMSNQPQH
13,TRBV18,ASSPLGSAVDTQY
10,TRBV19,ASSMRGNEQF
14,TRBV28,ASTLLSPRGEGTQY
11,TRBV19,ASRIQKHYGYT
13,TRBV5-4,ASSSHRQGPYGYT
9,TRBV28,ASSSRGDAF